The 4 T cell receptor beta chains below come from one sample, sequenced in a study of blood T cell repertoires in COVID-19. TCRdb's copy holds only in-frame clones and misses some; the assay was immunoSEQ multiplex PCR. The sample has 210,000 or so clones; roughly 87% are singletons. Sequencing used peripheral blood. These receptors were collected from a man aged 40-50 years with active or convalescent COVID-19.

The genes are TRBV28 and TRBJ1-1, with TRBD1 identical over 7 bases. V lost 5 bases and J lost 1; bases outside the gene matches: 10. This CDR3 has 16 residues. From germline, CDR1 is MDHEN and CDR2 SYDVKM. The CDR3 sequence is CASSPVQGPRNTEAFF. The DNA of the CDR3 is TGTGCCAGCAGTCCGGTACAGGGGCCCCGGAACACTGAAGCTTTCTTT.

The V gene is TRBV5-1, the J gene TRBJ1-2, with unresolved D. There are 14 residues in the CDR3. Trimming pared 0 bases from V and 9 bases from J, leaving 15 bases between. Germline V CDR1 and CDR2: SGHRS, YFSETQ. The CDR3 DNA reads as TGCGCCAGCAGCTTGGACAGTAGCCGGGAGAGCTACACCTTC. Translation gives CASSLDSSRESYTF.

This chain joins TRBV6-5 and TRBJ1-6; 7 positions match TRBD1. Germline V gives CDR1 MNHEY, CDR2 SVGAGI. Trimming took 4 bases from V and 7 from J; bases not matched to a gene: 4. CDR3 length equals 14 residues. The CDR3 DNA is TGTGCCAGCAGTTCCGACAGGGAAAATTCACCCCTCCACTTT. This sequence encodes CASSSDRENSPLHF.

The chain is built from TRBV27 and TRBJ1-5; no reliable D call. Germline CDR1 reads MNHEY; CDR2 reads SMNVEV (reference sequence). V was clipped by 2 bases and J by 3 bases, with 8 bases between them. The CDR3 extends over 14 amino acids. CDR3: CASSLPGYNQPQHF. DNA of the CDR3: TGTGCCAGCAGTTTACCCGGTTACAATCAGCCCCAGCATTTT.